This TCR beta chain was sequenced in a study of blood T cell repertoires in COVID-19. Turning to the study itself: Samples of COVID-19 (acute and convalescent) were obtained from the United States, Italy and Spain.

Between the trimmed V and J ends, which lost 5 bases and 9 bases, there was a span of 14 bases. The CDR3 loop spans 14 amino acids. Germline-derived CDR1 and CDR2 are SGHTA and FQGNSA. In the original analysis: Reference gene primer amplification gave nucleated cell count estimates. Sequenced by immunoSEQ multiplex PCR; TCRdb stores in-frame clones only, minus some. V and J calls and clone size follow that table, whereas D and trimming were derived from the DNA. The sample lists roughly 140,000 clones, 85% occurring once. The sequencing sample was made of peripheral blood. The clonotype was recovered from a man in his fifties with acute or convalescent COVID-19. J is TRBJ1-6 and V is TRBV7-2; the D gene is possibly TRBD1 (5 bases). CDR3 amino acids: CASSPSQGISPLHF. CDR3 sequence (DNA): TGTGCCAGCAGCCCCTCGCAGGGCATTTCACCCCTCCACTTT.